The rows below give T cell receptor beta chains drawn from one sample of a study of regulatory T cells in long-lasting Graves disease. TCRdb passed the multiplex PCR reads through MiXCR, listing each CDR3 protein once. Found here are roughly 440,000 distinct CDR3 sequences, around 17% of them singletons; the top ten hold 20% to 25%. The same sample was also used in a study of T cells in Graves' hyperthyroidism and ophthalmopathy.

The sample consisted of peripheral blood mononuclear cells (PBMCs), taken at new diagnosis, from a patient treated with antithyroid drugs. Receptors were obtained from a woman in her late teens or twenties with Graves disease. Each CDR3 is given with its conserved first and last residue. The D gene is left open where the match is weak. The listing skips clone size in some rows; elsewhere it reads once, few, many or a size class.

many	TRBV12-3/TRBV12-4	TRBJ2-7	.	TGTGCCAGCAGTTGGGGCAAATCCTACGAGCAGTACTTC	CASSWGKSYEQYF
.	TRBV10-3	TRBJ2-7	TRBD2	TGTGCCATCATGATTAGCGGGAGAGGAGTGGCTCACGAGCAGTACTTC	CAIMISGRGVAHEQYF
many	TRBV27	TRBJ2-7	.	TGTGCCAGCAACTCAGGGGATCAATCCTACGAGCAGTACTTC	CASNSGDQSYEQYF
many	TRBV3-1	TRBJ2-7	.	TGTGCCAGCAGCCGACAGATTACCTACGAGCAGTACTTC	CASSRQITYEQYF
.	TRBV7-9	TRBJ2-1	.	TGTGCCAGCAGCTTAACTAAAGACAATGAGCAGTTCTTC	CASSLTKDNEQFF
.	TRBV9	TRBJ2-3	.	TGTGCCAGCAGCGTAGGAGGAGGGGTCTCGGCAGATACGCAGTATTTT	CASSVGGGVSADTQYF
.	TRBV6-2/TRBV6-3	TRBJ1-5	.	TGTGCCAGCAGTCGCTGTAGCAATCAGCCCCAGCATTTT	CASSRCSNQPQHF
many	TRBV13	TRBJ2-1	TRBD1	TGTGCCAGCAGCTCGGGACAGGGGGCATACAATGAGCAGTTCTTC	CASSSGQGAYNEQFF
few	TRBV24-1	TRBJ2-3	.	TGTGCCACCAGCGTCACCAGCACCGCTGGGGGTACGCAGTATTTT	CATSVTSTAGGTQYF
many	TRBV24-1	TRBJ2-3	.	TGTGCCACCGCAAAGGGGGGGAGCACAGATACGCAGTATTTT	CATAKGGSTDTQYF
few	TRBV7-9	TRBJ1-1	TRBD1	TGTGCCAGCGGAACAGGGGAGAACACTGAAGCTTTCTTT	CASGTGENTEAFF
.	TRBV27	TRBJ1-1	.	TGTGCCAGCAGTTTTCTACCCATGAACACTGAAGCTTTCTTT	CASSFLPMNTEAFF
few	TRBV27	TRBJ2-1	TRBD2	TGTGCCAGCAGTTTAAGGTGGGCTAGCGGGGCATCCTACAATGAGCAGTTCTTC	CASSLRWASGASYNEQFF
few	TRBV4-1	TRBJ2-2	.	TGCGCCAGCAGCCAAGGGTACACCGGGGAGCTGTTTTTT	CASSQGYTGELFF
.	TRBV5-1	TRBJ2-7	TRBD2	TGCGCCAGCAGCCTCCGACTAGCGGGAGGGAGCTCCTACGAGCAGTACTTC	CASSLRLAGGSSYEQYF
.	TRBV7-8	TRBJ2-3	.	TGTGCCAGCAGCTTAGGAGAGGGGGTGACAGATACGCAGTATTTT	CASSLGEGVTDTQYF
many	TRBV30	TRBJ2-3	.	TGTGCCTGGAGTGGAGAAACAGATACGCAGTATTTT	CAWSGETDTQYF
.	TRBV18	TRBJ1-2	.	TGTGCCAGCTCACTACACCCCCCGGAGGGAAACTATGGCTACACCTTC	CASSLHPPEGNYGYTF
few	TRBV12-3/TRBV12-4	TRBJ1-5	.	TGTGCCAGCAGACACTGGGGGAATCAGCCCCAGCATTTT	CASRHWGNQPQHF
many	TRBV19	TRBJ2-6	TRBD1	TGTGCCAGTAGAGGGACAGGATTAGACTCTGGGGCCAACGTCCTGACTTTC	CASRGTGLDSGANVLTF
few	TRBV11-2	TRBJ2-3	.	TGTGCCAGCAGCTTCGAGGACCGCACAGATACGCAGTATTTT	CASSFEDRTDTQYF
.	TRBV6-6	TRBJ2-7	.	TGTGCCAGCAGTTACTCGTTCGGCGAGCAGTACTTC	CASSYSFGEQYF
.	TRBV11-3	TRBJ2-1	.	TGTGCCAGCAGCTTGTTAGTTAGTGAGCAGTTCTTC	CASSLLVSEQFF
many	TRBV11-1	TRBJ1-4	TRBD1	TGTGCCAGCAGCTTTGGACAGGCGCCGTTTTTT	CASSFGQAPFF
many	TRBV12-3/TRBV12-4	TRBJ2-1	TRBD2	TGTGCCAGCAGTTTGACGGGAGGGTGGGGTGAGCAGTTCTTC	CASSLTGGWGEQFF
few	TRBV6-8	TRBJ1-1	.	TGTGCCAGCAGTAACAGGGATCAAGTCACTGAAGCTTTCTTT	CASSNRDQVTEAFF
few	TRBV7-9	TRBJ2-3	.	TGTGCCTGCAGCTTTACTCGGGGGACAGATACGCAGTATTTT	CACSFTRGTDTQYF
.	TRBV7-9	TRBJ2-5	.	TGTGCCAGCAGCTTAGAGGTGGGGAAGTCAAGTCGAAAGACCCAGTACTTC	CASSLEVGKSSRKTQYF
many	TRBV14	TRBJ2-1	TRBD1	TGTGCCAGCAGTCAGATTAGCGTCCTGGGACAGATGGAGAATGAGCAGTTCTTC	CASSQISVLGQMENEQFF
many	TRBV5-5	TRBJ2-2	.	TGTGCCAGCAACCCTCGGGCTAGCGCGAACACCGGGGAGCTGTTTTTT	CASNPRASANTGELFF
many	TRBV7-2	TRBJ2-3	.	TGTGCCAGCAGTACGGTGGGGCGGTTCTACACAGATACGCAGTATTTT	CASSTVGRFYTDTQYF
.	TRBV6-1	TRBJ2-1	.	TGTGCCAGCAGCCCGACTTCGGATGAGCAGTTCTTC	CASSPTSDEQFF
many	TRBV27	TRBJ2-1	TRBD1	TGTGCCAGCAGGGAAGGGACAGCTAACAATGAGCAGTTCTTC	CASREGTANNEQFF